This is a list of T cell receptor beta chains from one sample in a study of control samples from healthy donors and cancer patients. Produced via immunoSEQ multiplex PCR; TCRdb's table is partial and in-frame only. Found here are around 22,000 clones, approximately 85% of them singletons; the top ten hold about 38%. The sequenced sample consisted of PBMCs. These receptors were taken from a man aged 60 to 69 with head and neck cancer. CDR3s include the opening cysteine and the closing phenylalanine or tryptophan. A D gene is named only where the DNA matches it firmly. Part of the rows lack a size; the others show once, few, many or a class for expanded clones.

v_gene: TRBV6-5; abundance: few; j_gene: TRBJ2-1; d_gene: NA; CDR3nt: TGTGCCAGCAGTTACCTTGAGAGGGGAGGTGAGCAGTTCTTC; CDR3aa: CASSYLERGGEQFF
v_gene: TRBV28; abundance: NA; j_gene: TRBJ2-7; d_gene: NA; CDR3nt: TGTGCCAGCAGTTCTCCATTTCCTGGCGAGCAGTACTTC; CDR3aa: CASSSPFPGEQYF
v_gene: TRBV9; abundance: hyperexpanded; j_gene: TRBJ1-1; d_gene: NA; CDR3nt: TGTGCCAGCAGCGTAGGGTCCTCAGTGGGTGAAGCTTTCTTT; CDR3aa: CASSVGSSVGEAFF
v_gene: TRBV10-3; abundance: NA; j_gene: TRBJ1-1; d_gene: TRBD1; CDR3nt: TGTGCCATCAGGGCGACAGGGCTGAACACTGAAGCTTTCTTT; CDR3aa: CAIRATGLNTEAFF
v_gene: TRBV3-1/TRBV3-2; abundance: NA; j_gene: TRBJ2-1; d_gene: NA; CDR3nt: TGTGCCAGCAGCCACAGCGGAGACGACAATGAGCAGTTCTTC; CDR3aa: CASSHSGDDNEQFF
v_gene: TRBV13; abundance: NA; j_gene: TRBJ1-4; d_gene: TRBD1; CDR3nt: TGTGCCAGCAGCCCCAGACAGGGGGCTAATGAAAAACTGTTTTTT; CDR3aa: CASSPRQGANEKLFF
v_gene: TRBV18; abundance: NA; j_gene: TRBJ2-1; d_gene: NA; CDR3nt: TGTGCCAGCTCACCATTGTCAGGTGACAATGAGCAGTTCTTC; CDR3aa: CASSPLSGDNEQFF
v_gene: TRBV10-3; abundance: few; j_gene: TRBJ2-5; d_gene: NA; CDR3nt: TGTGCCATCGGTCGGACTACTCAAGAGACCCAGTACTTC; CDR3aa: CAIGRTTQETQYF
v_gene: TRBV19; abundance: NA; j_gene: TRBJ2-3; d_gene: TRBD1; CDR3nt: TGTGCCAGTAGTTTCAGGGGGACAGGAAGGAGAAGCACAGATACGCAGTATTTT; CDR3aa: CASSFRGTGRRSTDTQYF
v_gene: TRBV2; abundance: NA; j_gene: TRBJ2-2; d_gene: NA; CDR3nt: TGTGCCAGCAGCCCCGGGCCACACACCGGGGAGCTGTTTTTT; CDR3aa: CASSPGPHTGELFF
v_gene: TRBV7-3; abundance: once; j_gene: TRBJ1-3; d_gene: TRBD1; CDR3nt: TGTGCCAGCAGCTTAAGTTGTATTTGGGGGGCGAAGACAGGGAGTGGAAACACCATATATTTT; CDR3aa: CASSLSCIWGAKTGSGNTIYF
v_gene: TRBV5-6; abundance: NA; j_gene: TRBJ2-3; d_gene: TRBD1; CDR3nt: TGTGCCAGCACCCGGTGGGACAGGCGAACAGATACGCAGTATTTT; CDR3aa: CASTRWDRRTDTQYF